The TCR beta chain described here comes from a study of blood T cell repertoires in COVID-19. Study background: Acute and convalescent COVID-19 samples came from the United States, Italy and Spain. Sources were T cells, B-cell-depleted T cells, or PBMCs; the material itself was cDNA or gDNA.

Authors' analysis steps: Counts of nucleated cells, estimated from reference gene primer amplification, were obtained. TCRdb's copy holds only in-frame clones and misses some; the assay was immunoSEQ multiplex PCR. That table gives V, J and clone size, and the DNA gave D and trimming. The table lists fewer than 150,000 clones, around 85% of them singletons, with roughly 18% in the top ten. Germline V gene sequence: CDR1 LGHNA, CDR2 YNFKEQ. V was trimmed by 3 bases and J by 0 bases, leaving 12 bases between them. There are 17 residues in the CDR3. Input material: peripheral blood. This chain joins TRBV4-2 and TRBJ2-6; D is perhaps TRBD1 (6 bases). The sequence was obtained from a woman in her forties or fifties who had recovered from COVID-19. CDR3 nucleotides: TGTGCCAGCAGCCAGGGACAAGCTACCTCTGGGGCCAACGTCCTGACTTTC. This sequence encodes CASSQGQATSGANVLTF.